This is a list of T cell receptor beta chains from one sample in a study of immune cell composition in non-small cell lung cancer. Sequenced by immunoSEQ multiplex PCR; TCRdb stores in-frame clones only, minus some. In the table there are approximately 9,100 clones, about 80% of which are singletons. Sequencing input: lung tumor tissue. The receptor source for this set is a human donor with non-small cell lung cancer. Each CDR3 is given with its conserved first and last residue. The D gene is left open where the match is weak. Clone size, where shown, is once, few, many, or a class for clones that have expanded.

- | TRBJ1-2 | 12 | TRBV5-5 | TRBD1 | CASSTGQGAGTF | TGTGCCAGCAGCACCGGACAGGGGGCCGGCACCTTC
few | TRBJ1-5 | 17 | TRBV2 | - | CASSAELARWANQPQHF | TGTGCCAGCAGTGCAGAACTGGCCAGGTGGGCGAATCAGCCCCAGCATTTT
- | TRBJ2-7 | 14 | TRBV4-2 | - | CASSQGGFSYEQYF | TGTGCCAGCAGCCAAGGGGGGTTCTCCTACGAGCAGTACTTC
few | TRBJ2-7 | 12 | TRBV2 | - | CASTRDGHEQYF | TGTGCCAGCACCCGGGACGGGCACGAGCAGTACTTC
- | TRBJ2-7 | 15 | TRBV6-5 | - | CASSTTRGLGFEQYF | TGTGCCAGCAGTACAACCAGGGGTTTAGGATTCGAGCAGTACTTC
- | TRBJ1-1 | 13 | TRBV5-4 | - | CASSFRGNTEAFF | TGTGCCAGCAGCTTCAGGGGTAACACTGAAGCTTTCTTT
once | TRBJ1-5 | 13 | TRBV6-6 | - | CASSSDRSQPQHF | TGTGCCAGCAGTTCAGACAGGTCACAGCCCCAGCATTTT
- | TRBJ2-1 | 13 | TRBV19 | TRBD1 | CASSPGQGREQFF | TGTGCCAGTAGTCCTGGACAGGGTCGTGAGCAGTTCTTC
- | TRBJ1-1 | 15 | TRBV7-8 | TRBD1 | CASSFRQGGGTEAFF | TGTGCCAGCAGCTTCAGACAGGGGGGCGGCACTGAAGCTTTCTTT
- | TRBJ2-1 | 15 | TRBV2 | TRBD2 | CASRTIAGAYNEQFF | TGTGCCAGCAGGACCATAGCGGGAGCCTACAATGAGCAGTTCTTC
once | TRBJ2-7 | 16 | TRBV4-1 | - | CASSQDSVNFPGEQYF | TGCGCCAGCAGCCAAGATTCGGTAAACTTCCCCGGCGAGCAGTACTTC
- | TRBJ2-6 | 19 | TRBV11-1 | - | CASSLALGVSFSGANVLTF | TGTGCCAGCAGCTTAGCCTTGGGCGTAAGCTTCTCTGGGGCCAACGTCCTGACTTTC
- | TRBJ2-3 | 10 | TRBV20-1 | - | CSASTDTQYF | TGCAGTGCAAGCACAGATACGCAGTATTTT
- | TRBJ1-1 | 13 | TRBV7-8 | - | CASSPQGRTEAFF | TGTGCCAGCAGCCCCCAGGGAAGGACTGAAGCTTTCTTT
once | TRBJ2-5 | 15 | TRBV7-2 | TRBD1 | CASSSGGQGRKTQYF | TGTGCCAGCAGCTCGGGGGGACAGGGACGAAAGACCCAGTACTTC
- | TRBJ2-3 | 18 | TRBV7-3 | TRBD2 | CASSLTSGGASSTDTQYF | TGTGCCAGCAGCTTAACTAGCGGGGGGGCCAGCAGCACAGATACGCAGTATTTT
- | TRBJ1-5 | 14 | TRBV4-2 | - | CASSLPGEGQPQHF | TGTGCCAGCAGCCTACCCGGGGAAGGGCAGCCCCAGCATTTT
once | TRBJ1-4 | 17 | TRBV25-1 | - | CASSESLRGRSNEKLFF | TGTGCCAGCAGTGAATCGCTCAGGGGACGATCTAATGAAAAACTGTTTTTT
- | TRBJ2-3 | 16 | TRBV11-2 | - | CASSPGGDTRVNTQYF | TGTGCCAGCAGCCCTGGAGGGGATACGCGGGTAAATACGCAGTATTTT
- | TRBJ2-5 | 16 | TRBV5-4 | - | CASSLWPGAGPETQYF | TGTGCCAGCAGCTTGTGGCCAGGGGCGGGGCCAGAGACCCAGTACTTC
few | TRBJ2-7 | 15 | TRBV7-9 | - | CASSPQPGFPQEQYF | TGTGCCAGCAGCCCCCAACCCGGATTCCCCCAGGAGCAGTACTTC
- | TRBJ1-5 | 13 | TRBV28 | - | CASSPPVNRPQHF | TGTGCCAGCAGTCCCCCCGTTAATCGGCCCCAGCATTTT
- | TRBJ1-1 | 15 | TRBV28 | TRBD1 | CASSSFRTGESEAFF | TGTGCCAGCAGTTCCTTTCGGACAGGGGAATCTGAAGCTTTCTTT
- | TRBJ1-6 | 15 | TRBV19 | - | CASLNFAEPNSPLHF | TGTGCCAGCCTTAATTTCGCCGAACCTAATTCACCCCTCCACTTT
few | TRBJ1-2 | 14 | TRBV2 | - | CASSGVLGDYGYTF | TGTGCCAGCAGTGGTGTGTTAGGGGACTATGGCTACACCTTC
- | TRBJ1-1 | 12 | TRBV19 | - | CASRSGNTEAFF | TGTGCCAGTAGGTCGGGGAACACTGAAGCTTTCTTT
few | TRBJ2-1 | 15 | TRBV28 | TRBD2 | CASSPSGPSYNEQFF | TGTGCCAGCAGTCCTAGCGGGCCCTCCTACAATGAGCAGTTCTTC
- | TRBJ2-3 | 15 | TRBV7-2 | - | CASKPRGGKTDTQYF | TGTGCCAGCAAACCCAGGGGGGGGAAAACAGATACGCAGTATTTT
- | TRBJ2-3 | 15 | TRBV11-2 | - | CASSRRGSATDTQYF | TGTGCCAGCAGCCGAAGGGGTTCGGCCACAGATACGCAGTATTTT
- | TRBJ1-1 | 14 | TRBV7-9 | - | CASSLSGVHTEAFF | TGTGCCAGCAGCTTATCAGGGGTTCACACTGAAGCTTTCTTT
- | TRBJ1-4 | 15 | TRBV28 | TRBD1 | CASSPFGQGGEKLFF | TGTGCCAGCAGCCCGTTTGGGCAGGGGGGTGAAAAACTGTTTTTT
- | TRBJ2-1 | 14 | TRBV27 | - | CASSFNPVLNEQFF | TGTGCCAGCAGTTTCAATCCGGTTCTCAATGAGCAGTTCTTC
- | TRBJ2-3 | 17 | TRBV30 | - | CAWSVRWRRVMGDTQYF | TGTGCCTGGAGTGTACGTTGGCGGCGGGTTATGGGAGATACGCAGTATTTT
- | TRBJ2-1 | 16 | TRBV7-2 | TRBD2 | CASSSRTSGGYNEQFF | TGTGCCAGCAGCTCCCGGACTAGCGGGGGTTACAATGAGCAGTTCTTC
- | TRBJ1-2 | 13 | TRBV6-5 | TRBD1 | CASSYDRARGYTF | TGTGCCAGCAGTTACGACAGGGCCCGAGGCTACACCTTC
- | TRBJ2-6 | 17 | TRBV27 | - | CASSLRDGFSGANVLTF | TGTGCCAGCAGTTTACGAGACGGCTTCTCTGGGGCCAACGTCCTGACTTTC
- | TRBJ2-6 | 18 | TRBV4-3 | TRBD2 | CASSQAPGGGSGANVLTF | TGCGCCAGCAGCCAAGCGCCTGGGGGGGGGTCTGGGGCCAACGTCCTGACTTTC
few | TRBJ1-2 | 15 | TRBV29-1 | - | CSVMGYGGQDYGYTF | TGCAGCGTCATGGGCTACGGGGGGCAAGATTATGGCTACACCTTC
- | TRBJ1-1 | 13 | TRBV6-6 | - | CASRGGQNTEAFF | TGTGCCAGCAGGGGGGGGCAGAACACTGAAGCTTTCTTT
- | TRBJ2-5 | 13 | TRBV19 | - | CASSSDRQETQYF | TGTGCCAGTAGTTCAGACAGACAAGAGACCCAGTACTTC